The 31 T cell receptor beta chains presented below share a single source sample, sequenced in a study of blood T cell repertoires in COVID-19. The table came from immunoSEQ multiplex PCR; TCRdb's copy has only in-frame clones and leaves some out. Of 650,000 to 800,000 clones in the sample, about nine tenths were seen once. Material: peripheral blood. These receptors all stem from a woman under 30 with acute or convalescent COVID-19.

This chain uses TRBV28 with TRBJ1-5, with a possible D match to TRBD1 (5 bases). The CDR3 contains 15 residues. Germline loops: CDR1 MDHEN, CDR2 SYDVKM. Trimming took 3 bases from V and 6 from J, leaving 15 bases between them. The CDR3 loop reads CASSLKGVEGQPQHF. CDR3 bases: TGTGCCAGCAGTTTGAAAGGGGTTGAAGGTCAGCCCCAGCATTTT.

The V gene is TRBV6-2 or TRBV6-3, the J gene TRBJ1-5; no reliable D call. This CDR3 spans 20 amino acids. V gave up 0 bases and J gave up 2 bases, with 23 bases separating them. CDR1 and CDR2 (germline): MNHEY, SVGEGT. CDR3 protein: CASSYSKTERIVNGNQPQHF. As DNA, the CDR3 is TGTGCCAGCAGTTACTCGAAAACGGAGCGGATAGTGAACGGCAATCAGCCCCAGCATTTT.

The DNA of the CDR3 is TGTGCCAGCAGCCAAGCCTCGGACAGGGTCTATGGCTACACCTTC. Translation gives CASSQASDRVYGYTF. This chain links TRBV14 with TRBJ1-2, with 8 bases that match TRBD1. V trimming: 1 base; J trimming: 4 bases; junction bases outside the gene matches: 5. Germline V gene lookup returns CDR1 SGHDN and CDR2 FVKESK. The CDR3 extends over 15 amino acids.

The gene calls are TRBV27 and TRBJ2-7; 7 positions match TRBD2. CDR3 size: 14 residues. V dropped 2 bases and J dropped 3; count of bases not matched to a gene: 4. The germline gives CDR1 MNHEY, CDR2 SMNVEV (reference sequence). CDR3 nucleotides: TGTGCCAGCAGTTTAGCGGGGGTAATCTACGAGCAGTACTTC. Its translation is CASSLAGVIYEQYF.

V and J are TRBV9 and TRBJ2-1, with TRBD2 identical over 8 bases. The junction had 12 bases not matched to a gene; V was cut back by 4 bases and J by 0 bases. In germline, CDR1 is SGDLS, CDR2 YYNGEE. This CDR3 has 18 amino acids. Here the CDR3 DNA reads TGTGCCAGCAGCCCCTCAGCGGGGGCTTGGAGCTCCTACAATGAGCAGTTCTTC. Its protein is CASSPSAGAWSSYNEQFF.

J is TRBJ1-2 and V is TRBV19; 7 bases agree with TRBD1. Germline V gene data show CDR1 as LNHDA and CDR2 as SQIVND (reference sequence). This CDR3 spans 16 amino acids. J lost 1 base, V lost 4 bases, and 9 bases had no gene match. CDR3 amino acids: CASSSWTGPLNYGYTF. DNA for the CDR3: TGTGCCAGTAGTAGTTGGACAGGACCCCTTAACTATGGCTACACCTTC.

The V gene is TRBV9, the J gene TRBJ2-3; the D is unclear. This CDR3 comprises 13 residues. V lost 2 bases and J lost 1, with 5 bases in between. Germline loops: CDR1 SGDLS, CDR2 YYNGEE. CDR3 in DNA: TGTGCCAGCAGCGTGTATGGCACAGATACGCAGTATTTT. Amino acids: CASSVYGTDTQYF.

The chain uses TRBV19 and TRBJ1-5; TRBD1 matches at 7 bases. The junction had 13 bases not matched to a gene; V was cut back by 6 bases and J by 2 bases. The germline V gene has CDR1 LNHDA and CDR2 SQIVND (reference sequence). The CDR3 runs 17 residues. The CDR3 spells CASSPGTDYSRNQPQHF. The CDR3 nucleotides read TGTGCCAGTAGCCCCGGGACAGACTACTCGCGCAATCAGCCCCAGCATTTT.

This clone was detected only once. V and J are TRBV21-1 and TRBJ1-6; the table's D call, TRBD1, was not checked against the DNA. TRBV21-1 constitutes a pseudogene. The CDR3 extends over 19 amino acids. DNA for the CDR3: TGTGCCAGCAGCAAAGAAAACCACAGGGCTGGCTCCTATAATTCACCCCTCCACTTT. This translates into CASSKENHRAGSYNSPLHF.

V is TRBV7-9 and J is TRBJ1-4, with TRBD1 identical over 10 bases. Trimming removed 8 bases from V and 10 bases from J; junction bases left unmatched: 10. This CDR3 comprises 14 residues. Germline CDR1 is SEHNR and CDR2 is FQNEAQ (reference sequence). The CDR3 region has the DNA TGTGCCAGCGCTCGCTTTGGGACAGGGGCAAAACTGTTTTTT. This sequence encodes CASARFGTGAKLFF.

This clone was detected only once. CDR3 sequence (DNA): TGCGCCAGCAGCCAAGAAGAGAGTGAAGGGGATTTGAACACTGAAGCTTTCTTT. Amino acids: CASSQEESEGDLNTEAFF. The chain has TRBV4-3 and TRBJ1-1; TRBD1 is a possible D gene (5 bases). The CDR3 is 18 residues long. The V and J ends lost 0 bases and 0 bases respectively, with 17 bases between them. CDR1 LGHNA and CDR2 YSLEER come from the germline V gene.

The chain couples TRBV7-4 to TRBJ1-3, with D possibly being TRBD1 (6 bases). Trimming pared 6 bases from V and 9 bases from J, leaving 18 bases between. Germline CDR1 SGHVT, CDR2 SQSDAQ. CDR3 length: 14 amino acids. The CDR3 DNA sequence: TGTGCCAGCAGACCAACAGGGCCCGTCGGCACCATATATTTT. It translates to CASRPTGPVGTIYF.

The rearrangement uses TRBV4-1 and TRBJ1-1; a possible D gene is TRBD1 (5 bases). The CDR3 spans 18 residues. Germline V CDR1 and CDR2: MGHRA, YSYEKL. V gave up 1 base and J gave up 0 bases, with 18 bases separating them. CDR3 amino acids: CASSQGQIRGTMNTEAFF. The CDR3 coding sequence is TGCGCCAGCAGCCAAGGACAGATTCGAGGGACTATGAACACTGAAGCTTTCTTT.

In this sample, this clone turned up a few times. CDR3 nucleotide sequence: TGTGCCAGTAGCACACGTAGGGGCCTCAGCTCCTATAATTCACCCCTCCACTTT. Encoded protein: CASSTRRGLSSYNSPLHF. The J gene is TRBJ1-6, the V gene TRBV19, with D possibly TRBD1 on 5 matching bases. Germline CDR1 LNHDA, CDR2 SQIVND (reference sequence). The CDR3 has 18 residues. V lost 6 bases, J lost 0 bases, and 18 bases lay in between.

The V and J genes are TRBV2 and TRBJ1-5; 7 bases map to TRBD1. This CDR3 comprises 17 residues. Germline V gene sequence: CDR1 SNHLY, CDR2 FYNNEI. With 4 bases clipped from V and 0 bases from J, the junction kept 9 bases outside the gene matches. CDR3 in DNA: TGTGCCAGCAGTGGCGTTCTCAGGGGGTATAGCAATCAGCCCCAGCATTTT. Translated: CASSGVLRGYSNQPQHF.

The genes are TRBV25-1 and TRBJ2-2, with 7 nucleotides matching TRBD1. After removal of 11 bases from V and 3 bases from J, the junction contained 3 bases not matched to a gene. The length of the CDR3 is 12 residues. Germline CDR1 MGHDK, CDR2 SYGVNS. The CDR3 sequence is CAARGHTGELFF. CDR3 bases: TGTGCCGCGAGGGGGCACACCGGGGAGCTGTTTTTT.

The chain links TRBV6-1 to TRBJ2-4, with TRBD2 identical over 13 bases. The CDR3 has 16 amino acids. The V segment lost 1 base and the J segment 8 bases; nucleotides outside the gene matches: 5. Germline loops: CDR1 MNHNS, CDR2 SASEGT. The CDR3 DNA sequence: TGTGCCAGCAGTGAAGTACTAGCGGGGGGGCCGTACATTCAGTACTTC. Translating gives CASSEVLAGGPYIQYF.

This clone was recorded once. V usage is TRBV3-1 (or the pseudogene TRBV3-2) and J usage is TRBJ2-5; D is undetermined. This CDR3 spans 14 amino acids. Looked up from germline, CDR1 is LGHDT and CDR2 is YNNKEL (reference sequence). Trimming stripped 5 bases from V and 0 bases from J, with 10 bases between. The CDR3 protein is CASSFRQDQETQYF. The DNA for the CDR3 is TGTGCCAGCAGCTTTAGGCAGGACCAAGAGACCCAGTACTTC.

This sequence joins TRBV9 and TRBJ2-7; 7 bases are a match to TRBD1. CDR3 length equals 16 residues. The germline V gene encodes CDR1 SGDLS and CDR2 YYNGEE. The V gene end was trimmed by 4 bases and the J gene end by 2 bases; junction bases not matched to a gene: 12. The CDR3 coding sequence is TGTGCCAGCAGCCCCCGGACAGGCCGAAGCACCTACGAGCAGTACTTC. Its translation: CASSPRTGRSTYEQYF. The full variable domain, rest sourced from reference TRBV9 and TRBJ2-7, is DSGVTQTPKHLITATGQRVTLRCSPRSGDLSVYWYQQSLDQGLQFLIQYYNGEERAKGNILERFSAQQFPDLHSELNLSSLELGDSALYFCASSPRTGRSTYEQYFGPGTRLTVT.

CDR3 in DNA: TGTGCCAGCAGCCATAGAAGCGGGGGGTCCCCCACCGGGGAGCTGTTTTTT. Protein product: CASSHRSGGSPTGELFF. The V gene is TRBV3-1 (or the pseudogene TRBV3-2), the J gene TRBJ2-2; 9 bases are a match to TRBD2. This CDR3 is built from 17 residues. Germline CDR1 LGHDT, CDR2 YNNKEL (reference sequence). J lost 4 bases, V lost 3 bases, and 9 bases had no gene match.

The chain uses TRBV5-1 and TRBJ1-5; D ambiguous. The germline V gene encodes CDR1 SGHRS and CDR2 YFSETQ. Trimming took 0 bases from V and 7 from J, leaving 11 bases between them. CDR3 length: 14 residues. This CDR3 reads CASSLEGGRQPQHF. The CDR3 nucleotides are TGCGCCAGCAGCTTGGAAGGAGGGAGACAGCCCCAGCATTTT.

This clone was seen a single time. The J gene is TRBJ1-2, the V gene TRBV27; D is possibly TRBD1 (6 bases). The CDR3 runs 14 residues. V lost 1 base and J 2 bases, leaving 8 bases between the germline ends. In germline, CDR1 is MNHEY, CDR2 SMNVEV (reference sequence). CDR3 bases: TGTGCCAGCAGTTTATTTACAGGGAACTATGGCTACACCTTC. Protein: CASSLFTGNYGYTF.

The rearrangement uses TRBV11-2 and TRBJ2-1, with D perhaps matching TRBD1 (6 bases). V lost 1 base, J lost 5 bases, and 12 bases lay in between. Germline V gives CDR1 SGHAT, CDR2 FQNNGV. The length of the CDR3 is 15 residues. CDR3 amino acids: CASSLGQAKHNEQFF. As DNA, the CDR3 is TGTGCCAGCAGCTTAGGACAGGCGAAACACAATGAGCAGTTCTTC.

This rearrangement joins TRBV11-2 to TRBJ1-1, with D perhaps TRBD1 (5 bases). The CDR3 has 14 amino acids. CDR1 SGHAT and CDR2 FQNNGV come from the germline V gene. Trimming pared 1 base from V and 4 bases from J, leaving 10 bases between. The CDR3 region has the DNA TGTGCCAGCAGCTTAGTAGTCAGGGTCACTGAAGCTTTCTTT. This translates into CASSLVVRVTEAFF. The whole variable domain, filled in from reference TRBV11-2 and TRBJ1-1, reads EAGVAQSPRYKIIEKRQSVAFWCNPISGHATLYWYQQILGQGPKLLIQFQNNGVVDDSQLPKDRFSAERLKGVDSTLKIQPAKLEDSAVYLCASSLVVRVTEAFFGQGTRLTVV.

On this clone: One junction end does not reproduce the germline sequence, and a read error may be involved. The genes are TRBV7-9 and TRBJ1-1; D is possibly TRBD1 (6 bases). Germline V gene lookup returns CDR1 SEHNR and CDR2 FQNEAQ (reference sequence). The CDR3 loop spans 14 amino acids. The CDR3 DNA is TGTGCCAGCAGCTTACTGGACGTTTACAGGGTTTTGAGCTTT. Translated, it gives CASSLLDVYRVLSF.

V and J are TRBV4-3 and TRBJ1-3; possibly TRBD1 for D (6 bases). Germline CDR1 reads LGHNA; CDR2 reads YSLEER. The V gene lost 0 bases and the J gene lost 0 bases, with 15 bases spanning the gap. The CDR3 loop spans 18 amino acids. CDR3 nucleotides: TGCGCCAGCAGCCAAGATCCAGGACAGCCGAGCTCTGGAAACACCATATATTTT. Protein: CASSQDPGQPSSGNTIYF.

This clone has only a few counts. The gene calls are TRBV4-2 and TRBJ1-4; D is possibly TRBD1 (6 bases). Germline CDR1 reads LGHNA; CDR2 reads YNFKEQ. The germline V and J ends were trimmed by 0 bases and 8 bases, with 16 bases remaining between them. CDR3 size: 16 residues. In DNA, the CDR3 is TGTGCCAGCAGCCAAGATGCGGGGGGCGGAGGGGAAAAACTGTTTTTT. Translation gives CASSQDAGGGGEKLFF.

The chain recombines TRBV21-1 with TRBJ1-1. TRBV21-1 is classified as a pseudogene. The CDR3 has 14 amino acids. The CDR3: CASSKRTGNTEAFF. The DNA for the CDR3 is TGTGCCAGCAGCAAAAGAACGGGAAACACTGAAGCTTTCTTT.

CDR3 region: CATSRYGTGTINTEAFF. In DNA, the CDR3 is TGTGCCACCAGCAGATACGGGACAGGGACGATTAACACTGAAGCTTTCTTT. The rearrangement links TRBV15 to TRBJ1-1, with TRBD1 matching over 9 bases. The CDR3 is made up of 17 amino acids. Germline CDR1 is LNHNV and CDR2 is YYDKDF (reference sequence). Trimming at V came to 2 bases and at J to 2 bases, leaving 9 bases not matched to a gene.

The chain is built from TRBV27 and TRBJ1-1, with D possibly matching TRBD1 (6 bases). This CDR3 has 15 amino acids. V was clipped by 4 bases and J by 1 base, with 13 bases between them. From germline, CDR1 is MNHEY and CDR2 SMNVEV (reference sequence). CDR3 DNA sequence: TGTGCCAGCAGTTATTACCGGGACACGAACACTGAAGCTTTCTTT. This encodes CASSYYRDTNTEAFF.

The genes are TRBV7-2 and TRBJ1-4; D is possibly TRBD1 (5 bases). Trimming took off 0 bases at V and 7 bases at J, with 9 bases between the two ends. CDR1 and CDR2 from the germline V gene are SGHTA and FQGNSA. The CDR3 runs 14 residues. Written as DNA, the CDR3 is TGTGCCAGCAGCTTAGCAGCGGGGCCTGAAAAACTGTTTTTT. It codes for CASSLAAGPEKLFF.